This TCR beta chain was captured by sequencing in a study of CD8+CD57+ T cells in acquired aplastic anemia. Germline V CDR1 and CDR2: PRHDT, FYEKMQ (reference sequence). Trimming took off 0 bases at V and 0 bases at J, with 9 bases between the two ends. The CDR3 has 16 residues. Study-wide findings and caveats: Found in both controls and patients were around 29 CD8+ CDR3 sequences.

This clonotype was seen more than once but under ten times. Its specificity is not known. Selection for sequencing was limited to patients who had shown CD8+CD57+ cell expansion by flow cytometry. Genomic DNA, serving as template, underwent TCR beta VDJ and CDR3 profiling. Using its own MiXCR run on the reads, TCRdb lists one record per CDR3 protein. In the table there are approximately 130,000 distinct CDR3 sequences, over 30% of which are singletons. Specimen: sorted CD4+, CD8+, or CD8+CD57+ T cells (not recorded which) from PBMCs. This receptor was taken from a human donor with aplastic anemia. The chain carries TRBV13 and TRBJ1-3; D gene ambiguous. DNA of the CDR3: TGTGCCAGCAGCTTAGGGGGCGGGAGCTCTGGAAACACCATATATTTT. This codes for CASSLGGGSSGNTIYF.